Described below is a single T cell receptor beta chain sequence and its context. Its matching antigen is unknown. V was cut by 8 bases and J by 7 bases, with 12 bases left in between. Germline CDR1 SNHLY, CDR2 FYNNEI. This CDR3 has 12 residues. These data originate in a study of T cell responses to AZD1222 COVID-19 vaccine. About the research overall: Recipients boosted at about 4 weeks or about 12 weeks are pooled. Regarding the study as a whole: Clonal diversity was possibly underestimated, and the donors were mostly white British, with more females.

Profiled with immunoSEQ multiplex PCR; TCRdb holds only in-frame clones, not every one. The sample shows 78,000 or so clones, more than 70% of them seen only once. This TCR was sampled from an adult in good health. The chain links TRBV2 to TRBJ1-5; D possibly corresponds to TRBD1 (6 bases). This material consisted of peripheral blood, taken on day 0 of AZD1222 vaccination. The CDR3 protein is CASGRGEQPQHF. Written as DNA, the CDR3 is TGTGCCAGCGGGAGGGGGGAACAGCCCCAGCATTTT.